These T cell receptor beta chains were read from a single sample in a study of T cell responses to AZD1222 COVID-19 vaccine. The method was immunoSEQ multiplex PCR; TCRdb's version includes in-frame clones alone and lacks a portion of them. The sample includes roughly 100,000 clones, around 90% seen only once; the top ten take about 1.2%. Sequencing used peripheral blood, obtained on day 0 of AZD1222 vaccination. Receptor source: an adult in good health. CDR3s include the opening cysteine and the closing phenylalanine or tryptophan. Each record gives: CDR3 protein, CDR3 DNA, V gene, J gene, CDR3 length, D gene, clone size. The D gene is left open where the match is weak. Not all rows give a size; the values are once, few, many and, for expanded clones, a class.

CDR3aa: CASSQEDGAYEQYF; CDR3nt: TGCGCCAGCAGCCAAGAGGACGGGGCCTACGAGCAGTACTTC; v_gene: TRBV4-3; j_gene: TRBJ2-7; len: 14; d_gene: -; abundance: once
CDR3aa: CATKSGSSYNEQFF; CDR3nt: TGTGCCACCAAGAGCGGGAGTTCCTACAATGAGCAGTTCTTC; v_gene: TRBV15; j_gene: TRBJ2-1; len: 14; d_gene: TRBD2; abundance: -
CDR3aa: CATSDKTGDPDTQYF; CDR3nt: TGTGCCACCAGTGATAAGACAGGGGACCCAGATACGCAGTATTTT; v_gene: TRBV24-1; j_gene: TRBJ2-3; len: 15; d_gene: TRBD1; abundance: -
CDR3aa: CASSLSRGQSQPQHF; CDR3nt: TGTGCCAGCAGCTTATCGAGGGGGCAGAGCCAGCCCCAGCATTTT; v_gene: TRBV11-3; j_gene: TRBJ1-5; len: 15; d_gene: TRBD1; abundance: -
CDR3aa: CASSIEQGYSYEQYF; CDR3nt: TGTGCCAGTAGTATAGAACAGGGGTACTCCTACGAGCAGTACTTC; v_gene: TRBV19; j_gene: TRBJ2-7; len: 15; d_gene: TRBD1; abundance: -
CDR3aa: CASSQAGGGNTEAFF; CDR3nt: TGTGCCAGCAGCCAAGCCGGGGGAGGGAACACTGAAGCTTTCTTT; v_gene: TRBV3-1/TRBV3-2; j_gene: TRBJ1-1; len: 15; d_gene: -; abundance: -
CDR3aa: CATQDYTF; CDR3nt: TGTGCCACCCAAGACTACACCTTC; v_gene: TRBV24-1; j_gene: TRBJ1-2; len: 8; d_gene: -; abundance: -
CDR3aa: CASSQWLGVNGYTF; CDR3nt: TGTGCCAGCAGCCAATGGCTGGGGGTAAATGGCTACACCTTC; v_gene: TRBV3-1/TRBV3-2; j_gene: TRBJ1-2; len: 14; d_gene: -; abundance: -
CDR3aa: CASSLMVSGYTF; CDR3nt: TGTGCCAGCAGTTTAATGGTGTCGGGCTACACCTTC; v_gene: TRBV28; j_gene: TRBJ1-2; len: 12; d_gene: -; abundance: -
CDR3aa: CSVRQGLTDTQYF; CDR3nt: TGCAGCGTTAGGCAGGGACTCACAGATACGCAGTATTTT; v_gene: TRBV29-1; j_gene: TRBJ2-3; len: 13; d_gene: -; abundance: -
CDR3aa: CASSQEVRLTEQYF; CDR3nt: TGTGCCAGCAGCCAAGAAGTACGGCTTACCGAGCAGTACTTC; v_gene: TRBV3-1/TRBV3-2; j_gene: TRBJ2-7; len: 14; d_gene: -; abundance: -
CDR3aa: CASSSQGALYGYTF; CDR3nt: TGCGCCAGCAGCTCACAGGGGGCCCTCTATGGCTACACCTTC; v_gene: TRBV5-1; j_gene: TRBJ1-2; len: 14; d_gene: TRBD1; abundance: -
CDR3aa: CASSPRLAGSADTQYF; CDR3nt: TGTGCCAGCAGCCCCCGGCTAGCGGGGTCTGCAGATACGCAGTATTTT; v_gene: TRBV9; j_gene: TRBJ2-3; len: 16; d_gene: TRBD2; abundance: -
CDR3aa: CASSGDRGSNQPQHF; CDR3nt: TGTGCCAGCAGTGGGGACAGGGGATCCAATCAGCCCCAGCATTTT; v_gene: TRBV5-6; j_gene: TRBJ1-5; len: 15; d_gene: TRBD1; abundance: -
CDR3aa: CASVKGAQSYGYTF; CDR3nt: TGTGCCAGTGTTAAGGGGGCGCAGAGCTATGGCTACACCTTC; v_gene: TRBV19; j_gene: TRBJ1-2; len: 14; d_gene: TRBD1; abundance: -
CDR3aa: CASSLQGASFQPQHF; CDR3nt: TGTGCCAGCAGCCTACAGGGGGCGAGCTTTCAGCCCCAGCATTTT; v_gene: TRBV6-2/TRBV6-3; j_gene: TRBJ1-5; len: 15; d_gene: TRBD1; abundance: -
CDR3aa: CASSLEGTGGIEQFF; CDR3nt: TGTGCCAGCAGCTTAGAGGGGACAGGGGGAATTGAGCAGTTCTTC; v_gene: TRBV11-3; j_gene: TRBJ2-1; len: 15; d_gene: TRBD1; abundance: few